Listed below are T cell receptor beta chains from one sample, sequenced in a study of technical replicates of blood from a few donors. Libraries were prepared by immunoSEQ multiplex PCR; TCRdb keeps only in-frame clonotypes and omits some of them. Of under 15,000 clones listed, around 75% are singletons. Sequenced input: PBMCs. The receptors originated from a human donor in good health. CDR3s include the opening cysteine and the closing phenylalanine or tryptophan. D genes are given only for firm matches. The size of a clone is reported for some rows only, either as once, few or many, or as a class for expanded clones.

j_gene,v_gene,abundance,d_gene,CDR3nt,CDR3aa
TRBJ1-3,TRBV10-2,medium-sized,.,TGCGCCAGCAGTGAAGGGGTCTCTGGAAACACCATATATTTT,CASSEGVSGNTIYF
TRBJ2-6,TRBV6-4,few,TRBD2,TGTGCCAGCAGTGACGGGACTAGCGGCTCTGGGGCCAACGTCCTGACTTTC,CASSDGTSGSGANVLTF
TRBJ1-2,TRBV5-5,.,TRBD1,TGTGCCAGCAGCTTGACAACAGGGGGCTTGAATGGCTACACCTTC,CASSLTTGGLNGYTF
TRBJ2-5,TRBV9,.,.,TGTGCCAGCAGCGTCCTCGGGGGGCGCCTGGAGACCCAGTACTTC,CASSVLGGRLETQYF
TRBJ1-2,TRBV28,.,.,TGTGCCAGCAGATTAATGGTTGGCCGGGTAAAAGGAACTGTCTATGGCTACACCTTC,CASRLMVGRVKGTVYGYTF
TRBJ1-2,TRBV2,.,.,TGTGCCAGCTACATACAGGGAAACTATGGCTACACCTTC,CASYIQGNYGYTF
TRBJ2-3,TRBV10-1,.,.,TGCGCCAGCAGCCTAAACCTACAGGGAGATACGCAGTATTTT,CASSLNLQGDTQYF
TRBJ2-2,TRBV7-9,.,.,TGTGCCAGCAGTGATACCTACGCTTGGACCGGGGAGCTGTTTTTT,CASSDTYAWTGELFF
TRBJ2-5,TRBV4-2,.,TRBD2,TGTGCCAGCAGCCAGGGGACTAGCGGGAGCCCGTACCAAGAGACCCAGTACTTC,CASSQGTSGSPYQETQYF
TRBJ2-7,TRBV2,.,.,TGTGCCAGCAGTGTAAGCGGTTACTCCTACGAGCAGTACTTC,CASSVSGYSYEQYF
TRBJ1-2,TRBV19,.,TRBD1,TGTGCCAGTAGTCCGGGGACAGGGGGTTCCTATGGCTACACCTTC,CASSPGTGGSYGYTF
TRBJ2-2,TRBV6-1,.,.,TGTGCCAGCAGTGAAGCCCCGCTCACAGGGAACACCGGGGAGCTGTTTTTT,CASSEAPLTGNTGELFF
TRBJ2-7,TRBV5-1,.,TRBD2,TGCGCCAGCAGCTTACTAGCGGGAGGACAAAAGTTCTCCTACGAGCAGTACTTC,CASSLLAGGQKFSYEQYF
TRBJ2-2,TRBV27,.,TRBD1,TGTGCCAGCAGTGTACGACAGGGGTTGAACACCGGGGAGCTGTTTTTT,CASSVRQGLNTGELFF
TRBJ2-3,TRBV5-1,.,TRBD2,TGCGCCAGCTCTCCTAGCGGGCAGGCCACAGATACGCAGTATTTT,CASSPSGQATDTQYF
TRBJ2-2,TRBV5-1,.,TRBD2,TGCGCCAGCAGGCGGGGGGGAGGCACCGGGGAGCTGTTTTTT,CASRRGGGTGELFF
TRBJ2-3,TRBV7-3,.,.,TGTGCCAGCAGCTCCCGGAGGGGTGATACGCAGTATTTT,CASSSRRGDTQYF
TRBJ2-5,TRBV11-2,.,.,TGTGCCAGCAGCCCCGGTCTGGACCAAGAGACCCAGTACTTC,CASSPGLDQETQYF
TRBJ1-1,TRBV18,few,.,TGTGCCAGCTCACCACAGGTGGGCAGCAGGAACACTGAAGCTTTCTTT,CASSPQVGSRNTEAFF
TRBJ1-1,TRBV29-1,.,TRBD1,TGCAGCGTTGAAGGGCCCAATCCCACAGGGGCCATGAACACTGAAGCTTTCTTT,CSVEGPNPTGAMNTEAFF
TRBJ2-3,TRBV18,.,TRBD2,TGTGCCAGCTCACTTTTGTGGGACTACACAGATACGCAGTATTTT,CASSLLWDYTDTQYF
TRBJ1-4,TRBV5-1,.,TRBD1,TGCGCCAGCAGCTTGTCTGGACAGGGTGGTGAAAAACTGTTTTTT,CASSLSGQGGEKLFF